This entry lists 30 T cell receptor beta chains sequenced from one sample in a study of blood T cells in healthy people across ages. Primers used in a second PCR of about 6 to 12 cycles were a sample-barcoded 5' primer and a J-beta primer mix. TCRdb ran MiXCR on the 5' RACE reads and lists one entry per CDR3 protein. The data hold fewer than 1 million distinct CDR3 sequences, with 44% observed a single time. The specimen sequenced was blood. The receptors derive from a man in his sixties in good health.

This clonotype was detected only a few times. The gene calls are TRBV7-2 and TRBJ2-7; 9 nucleotides match TRBD1. Germline lookup yields CDR1 SGHTA and CDR2 FQGNSA. V dropped 3 bases and J dropped 5; count of bases not matched to a gene: 8. The CDR3 runs to 15 residues. CDR3 in DNA: TGTGCCAGCAGCTTCCCGGGACAGGGAATCCACGAGCAGTACTTC. This codes for CASSFPGQGIHEQYF.

In its sample, this clonotype was seen many times. The chain recombines TRBV16 with TRBJ1-1; 8 bases agree with TRBD1. Looked up from germline, CDR1 is KGHSY and CDR2 is FQNENV. CDR3 length equals 15 residues. The V gene end was trimmed by 2 bases and the J gene end by 0 bases; junction bases not matched to a gene: 2. CDR3 protein: CASSQTGGMNTEAFF. DNA of the CDR3: TGTGCCAGCAGCCAAACAGGGGGAATGAACACTGAAGCTTTCTTT.

CDR3 nucleotide sequence: TGTGCCAGCAGCTCCCGGGACAACACCCATTCACCCCTCCACTTT. This sequence encodes CASSSRDNTHSPLHF. The genes are TRBV5-5 and TRBJ1-6, with D perhaps matching TRBD1 (6 bases). The germline V and J ends were trimmed by 3 bases and 8 bases, with 15 bases remaining between them. The CDR3 sequence is 15 residues long. Per germline, CDR1 SGHKS and CDR2 YYEKEE (reference sequence). Combining the CDR3 with reference TRBV5-5 and TRBJ1-6 gives the whole variable domain DAGVTQSPTHLIKTRGQQVTLRCSPISGHKSVSWYQQVLGQGPQFIFQYYEKEERGRGNFPDRFSARQFPNYSSELNVNALLLGDSALYLCASSSRDNTHSPLHFGNGTRLTVT.

This clonotype was counted between two and nine times. The chain is built from TRBV4-3 and TRBJ2-2, with TRBD1 matching over 7 bases. The germline V gene has CDR1 LGHNA and CDR2 YSLEER. The CDR3 has 14 residues. Trimming removed 3 bases from V and 3 bases from J; junction bases left unmatched: 1. CDR3 loop: CASSHRGYTGELFF. For the CDR3, the DNA is TGCGCCAGCAGCCACAGGGGGTACACCGGGGAGCTGTTTTTT.

This clonotype was observed a few times. The chain links TRBV20-1 to TRBJ1-1; D may be TRBD1 (5 bases). Germline loops: CDR1 DFQATT, CDR2 SNEGSKA (reference sequence). Trimming shortened V by 1 base and J by 0 bases, and 15 bases separated the two germline ends. The CDR3 sequence is 16 residues long. Here the CDR3 reads CSARVKRDPMNTEAFF. CDR3 DNA: TGCAGTGCTAGAGTTAAACGGGACCCTATGAACACTGAAGCTTTCTTT.

This chain connects TRBV19 to TRBJ2-1; 15 bases fit TRBD2. The CDR3 totals 18 residues. Unmatched junction bases numbered 7, after V lost 3 bases and J lost 4 bases. Germline assignment: CDR1 LNHDA and CDR2 SQIVND (reference sequence). CDR3 in amino acids: CASSIGAGTSGRYNEQFF. The CDR3 DNA follows: TGTGCCAGTAGTATTGGGGCCGGGACTAGCGGGAGGTACAATGAGCAGTTCTTC.

The chain recombines TRBV28 with TRBJ2-7; maybe TRBD1 (7 bases). Germline V CDR1 and CDR2: MDHEN, SYDVKM. The V end lost 3 bases, the J end lost 7 bases, and 19 bases lay between the germline ends. The CDR3 sequence is 15 residues long. The CDR3: CASSLRGLARNEQYF. CDR3 DNA sequence: TGTGCCAGCAGTTTGAGGGGGCTAGCGAGAAATGAGCAGTACTTC.

There are many counts of this clonotype. The chain carries TRBV6-6 and TRBJ1-1; 7 nucleotides agree with TRBD1. The CDR3 is 15 residues long. Germline V gives CDR1 MNHNY, CDR2 SVGAGI (reference sequence). V trimming: 1 base; J trimming: 5 bases; junction bases outside the gene matches: 7. The CDR3 reads CASSYLQGPRTEAFF. For the CDR3, the DNA is TGTGCCAGCAGTTACTTACAGGGGCCGAGGACTGAAGCTTTCTTT.

The rearrangement links TRBV20-1 to TRBJ2-4, with 9 positions matching TRBD2. The DNA end is more similar to TRBJ2-5, so the J call may be wrong. There are 16 residues in the CDR3. Germline V gene data show CDR1 as DFQATT and CDR2 as SNEGSKA (reference sequence). Here the CDR3 DNA reads TGCAGTGCTACGGCTAGCGGGGACCCGTCGCAAGAGACCCAGTACTTC. Translation: CSATASGDPSQETQYF.

The genes are TRBV10-2 and TRBJ1-2; 7 bases line up with TRBD1. Germline V gene data show CDR1 as WSHSY and CDR2 as SAAADI. Trimming at V came to 3 bases and at J to 0 bases, leaving 4 bases not matched to a gene. The CDR3 sequence is 15 residues long. The DNA for the CDR3 is TGCGCCAGCAGTGATTGGGACAGAACTAACTATGGCTACACCTTC. Residues: CASSDWDRTNYGYTF.

This chain connects TRBV5-6 to TRBJ2-1; D is uncertain. CDR3 length: 13 amino acids. V was cut by 0 bases and J by 6 bases, with 7 bases left in between. Germline V lookup: CDR1 SGHDT, CDR2 YYEEEE. The CDR3 reads CASSLGTTNEQFF. The CDR3 DNA follows: TGTGCCAGCAGCTTGGGGACCACCAATGAGCAGTTCTTC.

This clonotype has ten or more counts. V and J are TRBV13 and TRBJ1-6, with a possible D match to TRBD1 (6 bases). CDR1 is PRHDT, CDR2 FYEKMQ, per germline (reference sequence). Deletions cut 5 bases from V and 7 bases from J, with 12 bases between. The CDR3 extends over 14 amino acids. CDR3 sequence: CASSKRDTNSPLHF. The CDR3, as DNA: TGTGCCAGCAGCAAACGGGACACCAATTCACCCCTCCACTTT.

Points on this clonotype: The junction departs from the called germline gene at one end, perhaps through a read error. The chain links TRBV6-2 or TRBV6-3 to TRBJ1-1; D is ambiguous. Germline-derived CDR1 and CDR2 are MNHEY and SVGEGT. The CDR3 length is 15 residues. The CDR3, as DNA: TGTGCCAGCAGTTACGGATACTCGGTGAACTCTGAAGCTTTCTTT. As protein: CASSYGYSVNSEAFF.

This clonotype turned up a few times. The rearrangement links TRBV4-1 to TRBJ2-3; possibly TRBD1 for D (6 bases). Trimming took 2 bases from V and 4 from J, leaving 13 bases between them. The CDR3 contains 15 residues. Germline CDR1 MGHRA, CDR2 YSYEKL. CDR3 nucleotides: TGCGCCAGCAGCCAAACAGGGACGGGATCAGATACGCAGTATTTT. It codes for CASSQTGTGSDTQYF.

The rearrangement joins TRBV25-1 to TRBJ2-7, with D tentatively TRBD1 or TRBD2 (7 bases each). Germline V gene sequence: CDR1 MGHDK, CDR2 SYGVNS. Trimming removed 3 bases from V and 6 bases from J, with 15 bases in between. The CDR3 runs 14 residues. The CDR3 coding sequence is TGTGCCAGCAGTGAGAGGGGAGGGGGCGGCGAGCAGTACTTC. Translating gives CASSERGGGGEQYF.

The gene calls are TRBV27 and TRBJ1-1, with D maybe TRBD1 (5 bases). CDR3 length: 14 amino acids. V lost 5 bases, J lost 4 bases, and 14 bases lay in between. Germline V gives CDR1 MNHEY, CDR2 SMNVEV (reference sequence). CDR3 coding DNA: TGTGCCAGCAGTAAACGGGGGGGGGTCACTGAAGCTTTCTTT. This encodes CASSKRGGVTEAFF.

This CDR3 is CASSYEEGVPDTQYF. The CDR3 DNA sequence: TGTGCCAGCAGTTACGAAGAGGGAGTCCCAGATACGCAGTATTTT. The chain is built from TRBV6-2 or TRBV6-3 and TRBJ2-3; TRBD2 might be the D (5 bases). Trimming stripped 2 bases from V and 4 bases from J, with 13 bases between. This CDR3 spans 15 amino acids. The V gene's germline CDR1 is MNHEY and CDR2 SVGEGT.

This clonotype was picked up many times. The chain links TRBV5-1 to TRBJ2-7, with 9 positions matching TRBD1. Germline lookup yields CDR1 SGHRS and CDR2 YFSETQ. The CDR3 sequence is 14 residues long. V dropped 0 bases and J dropped 3; count of bases not matched to a gene: 1. The CDR3 loop reads CASSLGDRVYEQYF. CDR3 DNA sequence: TGCGCCAGCAGCTTGGGGGACAGGGTCTACGAGCAGTACTTC. The entire variable domain, with the rest obtained from reference TRBV5-1 and TRBJ2-7, is as follows: KAGVTQTPRYLIKTRGQQVTLSCSPISGHRSVSWYQQTPGQGLQFLFEYFSETQRNKGNFPGRFSGRQFSNSRSEMNVSTLELGDSALYLCASSLGDRVYEQYFGPGTRLTVT.

This clonotype has a single count. This rearrangement joins TRBV29-1 to TRBJ2-5; the D gene could be TRBD1 or TRBD2 (5 bases each). The J call is doubtful: the DNA matches TRBJ2-7 better. CDR3 length equals 12 residues. Germline CDR1 SQVTM, CDR2 ANQGSEA. CDR3 DNA sequence: TGCAGCGTTGGTAGTGGGGGTAACGAGCAGTACTTC. This translates into CSVGSGGNEQYF.

For this clonotype: At one of its ends the junction is not consistent with the germline gene, which may arise from a read error. This chain uses TRBV4-1 with TRBJ1-1, with D unclear. This CDR3 comprises 13 residues. Germline assignment: CDR1 MGHRA and CDR2 YSYEKL. CDR3 nucleotide sequence: TGCGCCAGCAGCCAAGCCGGCTTGGGTGAACCTTTCTTT. Translation: CASSQAGLGEPFF.

This chain joins TRBV4-3 and TRBJ2-3; D gene uncertain. Germline CDR1 and CDR2: LGHNA and YSLEER. Trimming left V 0 bases short and J 8 bases short, with 15 bases between. This CDR3 has 15 residues. CDR3 coding DNA: TGCGCCAGCAGCCAAGATCTGGGCCCTCGGGTTACGCAGTATTTT. Protein product: CASSQDLGPRVTQYF.

CDR3 nucleotides: TGTGCCAGCAGCCAAGGGGCGAATTCACCCCTCCACTTT. It translates to CASSQGANSPLHF. V gene TRBV14 combines with J gene TRBJ1-6; no definite D call. The CDR3 totals 13 residues. CDR1 SGHDN and CDR2 FVKESK come from the germline V gene. The V and J ends lost 1 base and 7 bases respectively, with 5 bases between them.

The table lists this clonotype with many counts. The rearrangement uses TRBV3-1 and TRBJ2-7; D gene ambiguous. Germline assignment: CDR1 LGHDT and CDR2 YNNKEL (reference sequence). The CDR3 has 12 amino acids. Between the trimmed V and J ends, which lost 3 bases and 3 bases, there was a span of 6 bases. The CDR3, as DNA: TGTGCCAGCAGCCACCGCGGCTACGAGCAGTACTTC. As protein: CASSHRGYEQYF.

Concerning this clonotype itself: One base away lies a much larger clone, so this may be a sequencing read error. The V call is TRBV4-3, the J call TRBJ1-2; D gene uncertain. Germline CDR1 LGHNA, CDR2 YSLEER. The CDR3 totals 13 residues. The CDR3 reads CASSQVTNYGHTF. Written as DNA, the CDR3 is TGCGCCAGCAGCCAAGTAACCAACTATGGCCACACCTTC.

The chain combines TRBV6-2 or TRBV6-3 with TRBJ1-4; a weak D match, TRBD1 (5 bases). CDR1 MNHEY and CDR2 SVGEGT come from the germline V gene. The CDR3 is 12 residues long. The V gene lost 8 bases and the J gene lost 6 bases, with 10 bases spanning the gap. CDR3 amino acids: CASGGQDEKLFF. The DNA of the CDR3 is TGTGCCAGCGGTGGACAAGATGAAAAACTGTTTTTT.

Points on this clonotype: A clone one base away is much larger, so this may be a read error. This chain connects TRBV12-3 or TRBV12-4 to TRBJ2-5, with TRBD2 matching 10 bases. Losses at the gene ends were 3 bases for V and 3 bases for J; bases not matched to a gene: 1. The CDR3 runs to 14 residues. Here the CDR3 reads CASSFSGGKETQYF. In nucleotides, the CDR3 is TGTGCCAGCAGTTTTAGCGGGGGGAAAGAGACCCAGTACTTC.

The chain employs TRBV29-1 and TRBJ1-2, with TRBD1 matching over 11 bases. Germline CDR1 and CDR2: SQVTM and ANQGSEA. The ends lost 7 bases at V and 3 bases at J; junction bases unmatched: 10. This CDR3 spans 15 amino acids. The CDR3: CSGWTGGMNDYGYTF. The CDR3 region has the DNA TGCAGCGGGTGGACAGGGGGCATGAATGACTATGGCTACACCTTC. Filled out from reference TRBV29-1 and TRBJ1-2, the complete variable domain reads SAVISQKPSRDICQRGTSLTIQCQVDSQVTMMFWYRQQPGQSLTLIATANQGSEATYESGFVIDKFPISRPNLTFSTLTVSNMSPEDSSIYLCSGWTGGMNDYGYTFGSGTRLTVV.

V usage is TRBV15 and J usage is TRBJ2-7; D gene unclear. The V end lost 0 bases, the J end lost 2 bases, and 11 bases lay between the germline ends. The CDR3 runs 15 residues. From germline, CDR1 is LNHNV and CDR2 YYDKDF (reference sequence). DNA of the CDR3: TGTGCCACCAGCAGAGATCAGGCTCATACCTACGAGCAGTACTTC. It codes for CATSRDQAHTYEQYF. The entire variable domain, with the rest obtained from reference TRBV15 and TRBJ2-7, is as follows: DAMVIQNPRYQVTQFGKPVTLSCSQTLNHNVMYWYQQKSSQAPKLLFHYYDKDFNNEADTPDNFQSRRPNTSFCFLDIRSPGLGDTAMYLCATSRDQAHTYEQYFGPGTRLTVT.

The rearrangement links TRBV30 to TRBJ1-2; 9 bases fit TRBD1. There are 14 residues in the CDR3. After removal of 6 bases from V and 3 bases from J, the junction contained 8 bases not matched to a gene. In germline, CDR1 is GTSNPN, CDR2 SVGIG (reference sequence). The CDR3 bases are TGTGCCTGCCGCCCGGACAGGGGAGACTATGGCTACACCTTC. It codes for CACRPDRGDYGYTF. Supplemented by reference TRBV30 and TRBJ1-2, the full variable domain reads SQTIHQWPATLVQPVGSPLSLECTVEGTSNPNLYWYRQAAGRGLQLLFYSVGIGQISSEVPQNLSASRPQDRQFILSSKKLLLSDSGFYLCACRPDRGDYGYTFGSGTRLTVV.

The gene calls are TRBV9 and TRBJ1-2, with 9 nucleotides matching TRBD1. Germline values: CDR1 SGDLS, CDR2 YYNGEE. The J segment lost 4 bases and the V segment lost 0 bases, leaving 1 base of the junction unmatched. The length of the CDR3 is 14 residues. CDR3 loop: CASSVGDRAYGYTF. CDR3 nucleotides: TGTGCCAGCAGCGTAGGGGACAGGGCCTATGGCTACACCTTC.